This T cell receptor beta chain was profiled in a study of blood T cell repertoires in COVID-19. Overall study context: The United States, Italy and Spain provided the acute and convalescent COVID-19 samples.

Original data processing: From reference gene primer amplification, estimates of nucleated cell counts were derived. The data were produced by immunoSEQ multiplex PCR, yet TCRdb's version contains in-frame clones alone and is incomplete. Clone size and the V and J calls come from that table; the DNA yielded D and trimming. The sample shows some 180,000 clones, 65% to 85% of them seen only once. Seattle enrolled patients during active infection and tracked them longitudinally. The CDR3 totals 15 residues. CDR1 is SGHAT and CDR2 is FQNNGV in the germline V gene. V was clipped by 3 bases and J by 2 bases; unmatched bases: 4.

This receptor was identified in a woman aged 40 to 55 with COVID-19, enrolled during active disease. J is TRBJ2-3 and V is TRBV11-2; 8 positions match TRBD1. The sequenced sample consisted of peripheral blood. CDR3 DNA: TGTGCCAGCAGCTTTCGGGACAGGACCACAGATACGCAGTATTTT. This sequence encodes CASSFRDRTTDTQYF.